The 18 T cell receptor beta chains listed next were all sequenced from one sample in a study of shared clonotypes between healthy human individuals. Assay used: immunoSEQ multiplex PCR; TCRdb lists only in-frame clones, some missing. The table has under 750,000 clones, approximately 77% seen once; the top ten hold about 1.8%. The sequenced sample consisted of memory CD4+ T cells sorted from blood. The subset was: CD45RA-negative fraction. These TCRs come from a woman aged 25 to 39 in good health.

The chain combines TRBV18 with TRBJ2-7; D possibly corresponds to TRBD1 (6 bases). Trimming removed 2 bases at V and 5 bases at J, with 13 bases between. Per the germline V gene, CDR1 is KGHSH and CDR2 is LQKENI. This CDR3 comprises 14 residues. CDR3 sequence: CASSPTTGMHEQYF. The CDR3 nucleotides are TGTGCCAGCTCACCAACGACAGGTATGCACGAGCAGTACTTC.

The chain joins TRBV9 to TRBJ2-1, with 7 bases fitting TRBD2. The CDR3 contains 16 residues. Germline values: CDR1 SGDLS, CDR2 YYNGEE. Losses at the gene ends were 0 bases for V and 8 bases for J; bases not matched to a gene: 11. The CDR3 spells CASSVVRLAVPDEQFF. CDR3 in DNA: TGTGCCAGCAGCGTAGTAAGGCTAGCGGTCCCGGATGAGCAGTTCTTC. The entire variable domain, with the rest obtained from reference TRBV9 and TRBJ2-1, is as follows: DSGVTQTPKHLITATGQRVTLRCSPRSGDLSVYWYQQSLDQGLQFLIQYYNGEERAKGNILERFSAQQFPDLHSELNLSSLELGDSALYFCASSVVRLAVPDEQFFGPGTRLTVL.

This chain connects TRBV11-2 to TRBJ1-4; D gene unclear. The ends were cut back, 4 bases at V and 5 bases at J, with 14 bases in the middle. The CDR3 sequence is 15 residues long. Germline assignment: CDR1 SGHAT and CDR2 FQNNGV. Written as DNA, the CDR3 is TGTGCCAGCAGCTCAAACAGTGGTTCAAATGAAAAACTGTTTTTT. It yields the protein CASSSNSGSNEKLFF.

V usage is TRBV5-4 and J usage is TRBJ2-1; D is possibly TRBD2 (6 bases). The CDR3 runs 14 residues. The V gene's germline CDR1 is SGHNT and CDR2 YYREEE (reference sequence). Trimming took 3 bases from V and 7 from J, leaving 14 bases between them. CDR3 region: CASSSRDSSNEQFF. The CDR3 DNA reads TGTGCCAGCAGCTCCCGGGACTCCTCGAATGAGCAGTTCTTC.

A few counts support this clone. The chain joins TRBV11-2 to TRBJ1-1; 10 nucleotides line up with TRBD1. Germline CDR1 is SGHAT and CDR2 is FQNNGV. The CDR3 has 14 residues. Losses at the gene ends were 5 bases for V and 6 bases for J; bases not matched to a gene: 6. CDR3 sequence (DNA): TGTGCCAGCAGCGTACGACAGGGGGCTGCTGAAGCTTTCTTT. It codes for CASSVRQGAAEAFF.

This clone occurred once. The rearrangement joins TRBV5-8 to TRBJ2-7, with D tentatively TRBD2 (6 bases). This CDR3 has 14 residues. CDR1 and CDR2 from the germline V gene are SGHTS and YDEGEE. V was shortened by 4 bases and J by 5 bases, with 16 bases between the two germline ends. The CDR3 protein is CASSPGGSFHEQYF. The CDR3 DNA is TGTGCCAGCAGCCCCGGGGGTAGCTTCCACGAGCAGTACTTC. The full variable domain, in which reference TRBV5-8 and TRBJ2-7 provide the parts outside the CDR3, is EAGVTQSPTHLIKTRGQQATLRCSPISGHTSVYWYQQALGLGLQFLLWYDEGEERNRGNFPPRFSGRQFPNYSSELNVNALELEDSALYLCASSPGGSFHEQYFGPGTRLTVT.

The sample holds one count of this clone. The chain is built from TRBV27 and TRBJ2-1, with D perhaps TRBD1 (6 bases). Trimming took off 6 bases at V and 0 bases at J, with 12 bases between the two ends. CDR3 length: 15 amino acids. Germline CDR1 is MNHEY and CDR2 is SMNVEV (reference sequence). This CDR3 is CASRQGSSSYNEQFF. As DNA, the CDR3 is TGTGCCAGCAGGCAGGGGTCGAGCTCCTACAATGAGCAGTTCTTC.

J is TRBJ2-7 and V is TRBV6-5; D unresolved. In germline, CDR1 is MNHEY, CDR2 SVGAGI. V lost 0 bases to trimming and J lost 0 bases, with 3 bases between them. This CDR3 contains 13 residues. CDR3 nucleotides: TGTGCCAGCAGTTACTCTAGCTCCTACGAGCAGTACTTC. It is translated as CASSYSSSYEQYF.

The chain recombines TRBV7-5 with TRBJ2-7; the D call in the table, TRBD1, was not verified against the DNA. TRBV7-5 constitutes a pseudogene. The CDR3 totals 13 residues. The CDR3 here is CASSDRGPSEQYF. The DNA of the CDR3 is TGTGCCAGTTCGGACAGGGGGCCTAGCGAGCAGTACTTC.

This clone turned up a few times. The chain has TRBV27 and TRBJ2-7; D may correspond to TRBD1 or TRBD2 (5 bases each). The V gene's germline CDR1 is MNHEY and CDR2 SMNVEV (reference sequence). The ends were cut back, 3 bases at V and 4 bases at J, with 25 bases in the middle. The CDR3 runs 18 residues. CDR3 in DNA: TGTGCCAGCAGTTTGGAGCCCCCCTCCGGGACCCTTAAATACGAGCAGTACTTC. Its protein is CASSLEPPSGTLKYEQYF.

This chain's CDR3 is CASSRGLRSNQPQHF. The CDR3 DNA reads as TGTGCCAGCAGCAGGGGGTTACGGAGCAATCAGCCCCAGCATTTT. V gene TRBV5-8 combines with J gene TRBJ1-5; a possible D gene is TRBD1 (6 bases). The V and J ends lost 4 bases and 1 base respectively, with 12 bases between them. The V gene's germline CDR1 is SGHTS and CDR2 YDEGEE. The CDR3 runs 15 residues.

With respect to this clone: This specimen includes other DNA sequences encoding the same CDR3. The CDR3: CASSPGGGHQPQHF. In DNA, the CDR3 is TGTGCCAGCTCACCAGGAGGGGGGCATCAGCCCCAGCATTTT. The chain links TRBV18 to TRBJ1-5; perhaps TRBD1 as D (6 bases). Looked up from germline, CDR1 is KGHSH and CDR2 is LQKENI. V dropped 2 bases and J dropped 5 bases, with 10 bases sitting between them. This CDR3 contains 14 residues.

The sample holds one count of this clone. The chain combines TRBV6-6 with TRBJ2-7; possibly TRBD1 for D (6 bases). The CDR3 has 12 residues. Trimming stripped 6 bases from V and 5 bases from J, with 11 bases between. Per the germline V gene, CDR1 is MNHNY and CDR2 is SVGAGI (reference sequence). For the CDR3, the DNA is TGTGCCAGCAGCTACACAGGGAACGAGCAGTACTTC. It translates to CASSYTGNEQYF.

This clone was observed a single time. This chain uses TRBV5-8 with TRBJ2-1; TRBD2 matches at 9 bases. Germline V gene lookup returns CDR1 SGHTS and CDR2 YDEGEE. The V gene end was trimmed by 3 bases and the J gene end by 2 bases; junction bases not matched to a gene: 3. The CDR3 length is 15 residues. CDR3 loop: CASSSSGATYNEQFF. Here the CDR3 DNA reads TGTGCCAGCAGCTCTAGCGGGGCAACCTACAATGAGCAGTTCTTC.

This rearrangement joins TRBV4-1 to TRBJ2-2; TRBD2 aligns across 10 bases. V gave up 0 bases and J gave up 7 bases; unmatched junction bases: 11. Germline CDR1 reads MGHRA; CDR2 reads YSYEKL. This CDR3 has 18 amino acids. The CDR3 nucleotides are TGCGCCAGCAGCCAAGACCCCGGGCTAGCGGGAGCGGGCGGGGAGCTGTTTTTT. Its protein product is CASSQDPGLAGAGGELFF.

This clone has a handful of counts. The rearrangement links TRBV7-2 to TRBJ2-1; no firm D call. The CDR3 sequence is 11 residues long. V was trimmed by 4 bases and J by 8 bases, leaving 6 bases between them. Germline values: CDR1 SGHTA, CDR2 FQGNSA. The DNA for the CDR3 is TGTGCCAGCAGCTCCCCTTATGAGCAGTTCTTC. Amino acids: CASSSPYEQFF.

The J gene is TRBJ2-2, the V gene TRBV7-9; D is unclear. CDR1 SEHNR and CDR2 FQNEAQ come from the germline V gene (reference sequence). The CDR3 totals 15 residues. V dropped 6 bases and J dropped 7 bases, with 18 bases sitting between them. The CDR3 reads CASRGLEESDGELFF. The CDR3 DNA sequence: TGTGCCAGCAGGGGCCTAGAGGAGTCTGACGGGGAGCTGTTTTTT.

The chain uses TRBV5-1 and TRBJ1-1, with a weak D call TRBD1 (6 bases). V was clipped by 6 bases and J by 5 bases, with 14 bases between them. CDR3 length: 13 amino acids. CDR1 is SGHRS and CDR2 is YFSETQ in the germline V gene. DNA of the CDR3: TGCGCCAGCACTTACAGGGTTGGTACTGAAGCTTTCTTT. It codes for CASTYRVGTEAFF.